This TCR beta chain was recovered during a study of T cell repertoires in ileal Crohn's disease. Study in general: At surgery, under 40% of patients smoked, with median disease duration around 8 years.

Profiling relied on immunoSEQ multiplex PCR, and the TCRdb table lists in-frame clones only, not all of them. The table has thousands of clones, 69% seen once; the top ten hold about 17%. J gave up 4 bases and V 5 bases, and 10 bases lay outside the gene matches. CDR1 is SGHTA and CDR2 is FQGTGA in the germline V gene. This CDR3 region has 15 residues. Input material: ileal tissue. The TCR was taken from an adult with Crohn's disease. The chain combines TRBV7-3 with TRBJ2-5; 7 bases are a match to TRBD1. CDR3 protein: CASSPRQGTPETQYF. The DNA of the CDR3 is TGTGCCAGCAGCCCCCGACAGGGTACCCCAGAGACCCAGTACTTC.